Listed below are T cell receptor beta chains from one sample, sequenced in a study of cytomegalovirus exposure and HLA in healthy donors. Produced via immunoSEQ multiplex PCR; TCRdb's table is partial and in-frame only. The sample contains tens of thousands of clones, about 79% of which appear only once. Sequencing was done on a sample of PBMCs. These receptors all stem from a young woman in good health and CMV-seronegative. The CDR3 runs from the conserved cysteine through the conserved F or W. The D gene is left open where the match is weak. Only some rows state a clone size, as once, few, many or a class for expanded clones.

abundance	v_gene	j_gene	d_gene	CDR3aa	CDR3nt
NA	TRBV27	TRBJ1-1	NA	CASSLDIGTEAFF	TGTGCCAGCAGTTTGGACATTGGGACTGAAGCTTTCTTT
once	TRBV11-2	TRBJ2-5	TRBD2	CASSLGLASQETQYF	TGTGCCAGCAGCTTAGGACTAGCGAGCCAAGAGACCCAGTACTTC
NA	TRBV9	TRBJ2-2	TRBD2	CASSVETSGAGELFF	TGTGCCAGCAGCGTAGAGACTAGCGGGGCCGGGGAGCTGTTTTTT
NA	TRBV5-1	TRBJ2-5	TRBD2	CASSRVASGRLPVATQYF	TGCGCCAGCTCTCGGGTGGCTAGCGGGAGGTTGCCTGTGGCGACCCAGTACTTC
NA	TRBV4-2	TRBJ2-7	TRBD2	CASSQYGGIAGFKTSYEQYF	TGTGCCAGCAGCCAATACGGAGGTATAGCGGGTTTCAAAACCTCCTACGAGCAGTACTTC
NA	TRBV6-4	TRBJ1-3	TRBD1	CASSRRGPGNTIYF	TGTGCCAGCAGCCGCAGGGGGCCTGGAAACACCATATATTTT
NA	TRBV7-9	TRBJ2-7	NA	CASSLDGGTYEQYF	TGTGCCAGCAGCTTAGACGGGGGTACCTACGAGCAGTACTTC
NA	TRBV5-4	TRBJ2-3	TRBD2	CASSPAGLAATDTQYF	TGTGCCAGCAGCCCCGCCGGGCTAGCGGCCACAGATACGCAGTATTTT
few	TRBV2	TRBJ1-1	NA	CASSSQGYTEAFF	TGTGCCAGCAGTTCTCAGGGGTATACTGAAGCTTTCTTT
NA	TRBV9	TRBJ1-1	NA	CASSVAVTGCEAFF	TGTGCCAGCAGCGTAGCCGTAACAGGGTGTGAAGCTTTCTTT
NA	TRBV28	TRBJ2-7	NA	CASTFASQYYEQYF	TGTGCCAGCACCTTCGCTAGCCAATACTACGAGCAGTACTTC
NA	TRBV6-1	TRBJ1-4	NA	CASSSGILSEKLFF	TGTGCCAGCAGTTCAGGGATTTTGTCAGAAAAACTGTTTTTT
once	TRBV18	TRBJ2-3	TRBD2	CASSPTSSSTDTQYF	TGTGCCAGCTCACCGACTAGCTCTAGCACAGATACGCAGTATTTT
NA	TRBV4-1	TRBJ2-7	TRBD1	CASSYAGQGGCEQYF	TGCGCCAGCAGTTACGCGGGACAGGGCGGATGCGAGCAGTACTTC
few	TRBV7-6	TRBJ2-3	TRBD1	CASSPTGQPSTDTQYF	TGTGCCAGCAGCCCGACGGGACAGCCTAGCACAGATACGCAGTATTTT
NA	TRBV4-1	TRBJ1-6	NA	CASSLELAGVSYNSPLHF	TGCGCCAGCAGCCTAGAGCTAGCGGGGGTATCCTATAATTCACCCCTCCACTTT
NA	TRBV7-9	TRBJ1-1	TRBD1	CSSSGGTEEAFF	TGTTCCAGCAGCGGGGGGACAGAAGAAGCTTTCTTT
NA	TRBV6-5	TRBJ1-2	TRBD1	CASSYSGQGKDGYTF	TGTGCCAGCAGTTACTCGGGACAGGGGAAAGATGGCTACACCTTC
NA	TRBV10-3	TRBJ2-3	NA	CAISGSGSTDTQYF	TGTGCCATCAGTGGTAGCGGTAGCACAGATACGCAGTATTTT
NA	TRBV19	TRBJ1-5	NA	CASAPGLGQPQHF	TGTGCCAGTGCCCCAGGGTTGGGTCAGCCCCAGCATTTT
NA	TRBV10-3	TRBJ2-1	NA	CAISPGGVSSYNEQFF	TGTGCCATCAGCCCCGGCGGAGTTAGCTCCTACAATGAGCAGTTCTTC
NA	TRBV5-6	TRBJ1-1	NA	CASIWRSTLGTEAFF	TGTGCCAGCATCTGGAGGTCTACCTTGGGCACTGAAGCTTTCTTT
NA	TRBV6-1	TRBJ1-3	TRBD1	CASSEQGGSGNTIYF	TGTGCCAGCAGTGAACAGGGGGGATCAGGAAACACCATATATTTT
NA	TRBV7-3	TRBJ2-3	NA	CASSLSSFPRDTQYF	TGTGCCAGCAGCTTAAGTAGCTTCCCCAGAGATACGCAGTATTTT
NA	TRBV6-4	TRBJ1-1	TRBD1	CASSEGTGSTEAFF	TGTGCCAGCAGTGAGGGGACAGGGAGCACTGAAGCTTTCTTT
NA	TRBV4-3	TRBJ2-3	NA	CASSPYSRGRTKDTQYF	TGCGCCAGCAGCCCCTATTCGCGCGGCCGCACGAAAGATACGCAGTATTTT
few	TRBV4-1	TRBJ1-1	TRBD1	CASSLGQGTAEAFF	TGCGCCAGCAGCTTGGGACAGGGGACGGCTGAAGCTTTCTTT
few	TRBV28	TRBJ1-1	NA	CASSPRQAGAFF	TGTGCCAGCAGTCCAAGACAGGCCGGGGCTTTCTTT
NA	TRBV27	TRBJ2-2	TRBD2	CASSGRGTGELFF	TGTGCCAGCAGCGGGAGGGGCACCGGGGAGCTGTTTTTT